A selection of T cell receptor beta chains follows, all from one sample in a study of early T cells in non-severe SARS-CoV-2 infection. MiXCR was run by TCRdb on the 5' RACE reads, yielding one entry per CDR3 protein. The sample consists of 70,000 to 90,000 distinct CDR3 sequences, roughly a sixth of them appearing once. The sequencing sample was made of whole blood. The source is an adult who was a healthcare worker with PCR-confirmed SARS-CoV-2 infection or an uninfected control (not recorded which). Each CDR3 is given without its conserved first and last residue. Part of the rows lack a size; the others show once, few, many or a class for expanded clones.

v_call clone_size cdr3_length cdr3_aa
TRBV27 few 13 ASTGRSSGANVLT
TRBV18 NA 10 ASSDGGEKLF
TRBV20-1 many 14 SARDASGGPYNEQF
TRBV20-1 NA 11 SSRGGWPYEQY
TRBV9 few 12 ASSPTGPSYGYT
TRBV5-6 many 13 ASSLYGISGNTIY
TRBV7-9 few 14 ASSPVGGSTQETQY
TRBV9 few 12 ASGADRRGYEQY
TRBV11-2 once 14 ASSRTAGGPGDTQY
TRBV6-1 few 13 ASSYTSPSQETQY
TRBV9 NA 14 ASRSLRKSGANVLT
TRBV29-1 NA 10 SAQLNNYGYT
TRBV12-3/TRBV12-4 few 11 ASTQSGGTEAF
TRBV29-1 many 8 SDSKYGYT
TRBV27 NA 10 ASSPGWDEQY
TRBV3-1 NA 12 ASSHYTSTDTQY
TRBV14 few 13 ASSGRGGQSATQY
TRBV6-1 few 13 ASSVDQASNQPQH
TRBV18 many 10 ASSRTGDGYT
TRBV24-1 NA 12 ATSARGRDYGYT
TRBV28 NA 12 ASSSPRDSYEQY
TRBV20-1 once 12 IARVQGGGNTIY
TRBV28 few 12 ASSGERVAPEAF
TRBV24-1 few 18 ATSDPQGPGPGSSYNEQF
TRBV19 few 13 ASRSGLEFYNEQF
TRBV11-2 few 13 ASSIGTSSTDTQY
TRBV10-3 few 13 AISDGGLAGGTQY
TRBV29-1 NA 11 SVDGQGVGGYT
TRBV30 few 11 AWSAGGVIVTF
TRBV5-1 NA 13 ASSSTGGAYNEQF
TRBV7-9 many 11 ASSLELRDQQY
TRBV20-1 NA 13 SARDPKTTNEKLF
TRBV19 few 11 ASSFRGMGGYT
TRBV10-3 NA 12 AISEVEGSYEQY
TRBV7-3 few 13 ASSLDRTDNSPLH
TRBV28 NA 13 ASSWAGGSYNEQF
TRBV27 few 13 ASSLGPPRPVVQF
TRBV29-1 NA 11 SVKTLRSYEQY
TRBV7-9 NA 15 ASSGEGQGGPYNEQF
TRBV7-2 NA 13 ASSLLATAYNEQF
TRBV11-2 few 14 ASSRSLQGIDYEQY
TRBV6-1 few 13 ASSEGQGRYQPQH
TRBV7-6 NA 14 ASSSYAGTGGDEQY
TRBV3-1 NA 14 ASSPGTGYSNQPQH
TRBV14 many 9 ASSTGPSLF
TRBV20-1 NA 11 SPGGGNSYEQY
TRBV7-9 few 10 ASSSTGYEQY
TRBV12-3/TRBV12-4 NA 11 ASSLRDKSTLH
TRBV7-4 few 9 ASSREGPQH
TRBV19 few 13 ASSIQHGRPYEQY
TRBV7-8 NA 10 ASSSERYEQY
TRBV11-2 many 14 ASSMAEGPRRHEQF